A single sample gave rise to the 4 T cell receptor beta chains below, sequenced in a study of blood T cells in healthy people across ages. For the second PCR, which ran for about 6 to 11 cycles, a sample-barcoded 5' primer and a J-beta primer mix were used. TCRdb re-called the 5' RACE reads with MiXCR, one entry per CDR3 protein. The sample consists of about 1.8 million distinct CDR3 sequences, approximately 50% of them appearing once. The sequenced material came from blood. The receptors shown here come from a woman aged 35 to 49 in good health.

This sequence joins TRBV7-2 and TRBJ2-5; 8 bases map to TRBD2. Losses at the gene ends were 3 bases for V and 5 bases for J; bases not matched to a gene: 5. CDR1 and CDR2 from the germline V gene are SGHTA and FQGNSA. This CDR3 region has 14 residues. CDR3 loop: CASSFSLAAETQYF. CDR3 in DNA: TGTGCCAGCAGCTTCTCACTAGCGGCGGAGACCCAGTACTTC.

V gene TRBV6-5 combines with J gene TRBJ2-7; 8 positions agree with TRBD1. After removal of 6 bases from V and 6 bases from J, the junction contained 13 bases not matched to a gene. Germline CDR1 and CDR2: MNHEY and SVGAGI. This CDR3 comprises 15 residues. DNA of the CDR3: TGTGCCAGCAGACCTACCCGACGGACAGGGCGCGAGCAGTACTTC. Its protein is CASRPTRRTGREQYF.

V is TRBV7-2 and J is TRBJ2-4, with D possibly called TRBD1 or TRBD2 (5 bases each). The DNA end favors TRBJ2-5, so the J call may be wrong. CDR1 SGHTA and CDR2 FQGNSA come from the germline V gene. The CDR3 consists of 13 residues. CDR3 sequence reads: CASSLVGVGTQYF. The CDR3 DNA follows: TGTGCCAGCAGCTTAGTGGGGGTGGGGACCCAGTACTTC.

This clonotype was observed once. CDR3: CASSLLPGGNSGANVLTF. In DNA, the CDR3 is TGTGCCAGCAGCTTATTACCAGGGGGCAACTCTGGGGCCAACGTCCTGACTTTC. The J gene is TRBJ2-6, the V gene TRBV7-2; 8 nucleotides align to TRBD1. The CDR3 spans 18 residues. Germline V CDR1 and CDR2: SGHTA, FQGNSA. J was trimmed by 0 bases and V by 2 bases; bases with no gene match: 6.